One sample yielded the 27 T cell receptor beta chains listed below, sequenced in a study of T cells after yellow fever vaccination. From the 5' RACE reads, TCRdb called clonotypes with MiXCR, one entry per CDR3 protein. The table records roughly 500,000 distinct CDR3 sequences, approximately 21% of them present only once. The sample here was PBMCs, taken 15 days after the yellow fever booster vaccination. Source of these receptors: a man under 40 who received the YFV17D yellow fever vaccine.

This clonotype has only a few counts. The rearrangement uses TRBV3-1 and TRBJ1-4, with D tentatively TRBD1 (6 bases). CDR1 and CDR2 from the germline V gene are LGHDT and YNNKEL (reference sequence). The germline V and J ends were trimmed by 2 bases and 14 bases, with 12 bases remaining between them. The CDR3 has 12 residues. The CDR3 region has the DNA TGTGCCAGCAGCCAATCAGGGGCCCACCTGTTTTTT. Protein product: CASSQSGAHLFF.

This clonotype was observed a handful of times. V gene TRBV29-1 combines with J gene TRBJ2-3; D is ambiguous. Germline CDR1 SQVTM, CDR2 ANQGSEA. Trimming took 4 bases from V and 2 from J, leaving 4 bases between them. This CDR3 is built from 11 residues. The CDR3 loop reads CSVAITDTQYF. CDR3 DNA sequence: TGCAGCGTTGCAATCACAGATACGCAGTATTTT.

Concerning this clonotype: A junction end diverges from the germline sequence, so it may reflect a read error. The chain carries TRBV7-2 and TRBJ2-1; maybe TRBD1 (5 bases). This CDR3 spans 12 amino acids. The V gene's germline CDR1 is SGHTA and CDR2 FQGNSA. The CDR3 region is CASSLANQGVAF. CDR3 DNA sequence: TGTGCCAGCAGCTTAGCCAACCAAGGGGTTGCCTTC.

The chain has TRBV9 and TRBJ1-2; 11 nucleotides match TRBD1. Trimming at V came to 1 base and at J to 2 bases, leaving 7 bases not matched to a gene. This CDR3 has 17 amino acids. Germline V lookup: CDR1 SGDLS, CDR2 YYNGEE. The CDR3 loop is CASSVRDRGVQNYGYTF. The CDR3 nucleotides read TGTGCCAGCAGCGTACGGGACAGGGGGGTACAGAACTATGGCTACACCTTC.

The chain joins TRBV24-1 to TRBJ2-3; possibly TRBD2 for D (6 bases). In germline, CDR1 is KGHDR, CDR2 SFDVKD. The CDR3 consists of 16 residues. V dropped 0 bases and J dropped 5 bases, with 14 bases sitting between them. In nucleotides, the CDR3 is TGTGCCACCAGTGATTTGGCGGGACGACCTTTAGATACGCAGTATTTT. It encodes CATSDLAGRPLDTQYF.

The chain carries TRBV27 and TRBJ1-4; D gene unclear. Per germline, CDR1 MNHEY and CDR2 SMNVEV (reference sequence). The CDR3 runs to 13 residues. The V gene lost 5 bases and the J gene lost 7 bases, with 11 bases spanning the gap. The DNA of the CDR3 is TGTGCCAGCAGTCTTCGACGGAGTGAAAAACTGTTTTTT. It translates to CASSLRRSEKLFF.

This clonotype was recorded many times. The J gene is TRBJ2-5, the V gene TRBV9, with D possibly being TRBD2 (6 bases). Looked up from germline, CDR1 is SGDLS and CDR2 is YYNGEE. The CDR3 is 15 residues long. Trimming pared 0 bases from V and 2 bases from J, leaving 11 bases between. The DNA of the CDR3 is TGTGCCAGCAGCGTAGTTCAGGGAGGACAAGAGACCCAGTACTTC. Translated, it gives CASSVVQGGQETQYF.

The CDR3 spells CASSDPAGVTSYEQYF. Written as DNA, the CDR3 is TGTGCCAGCAGCGATCCAGCGGGAGTAACGTCCTACGAGCAGTACTTC. The chain employs TRBV7-8 and TRBJ2-7; 8 bases are shared with TRBD2. The CDR3 sequence is 16 residues long. Germline CDR1 is SGHVS and CDR2 is FQNEAQ. Trimming at V came to 5 bases and at J to 1 base, leaving 10 bases not matched to a gene.

J is TRBJ2-7 and V is TRBV5-1, with D unresolved. The CDR3 totals 13 residues. Trimming removed 5 bases from V and 4 bases from J, with 13 bases in between. Germline V gives CDR1 SGHRS, CDR2 YFSETQ. The CDR3, as DNA: TGCGCCAGCAGAGGACCGGCGCGGTACGAGCAGTACTTC. Amino acid sequence: CASRGPARYEQYF.

The chain carries TRBV10-3 and TRBJ2-2; possibly TRBD2 for D (5 bases). CDR3 length: 14 residues. Trimming took 6 bases from V and 5 from J, leaving 13 bases between them. Germline CDR1 reads ENHRY; CDR2 reads SYGVKD. The chain's CDR3 is CAIRGLSGTGELFF. CDR3 nucleotides: TGTGCCATCAGGGGGTTATCGGGGACCGGGGAGCTGTTTTTT.

The chain has TRBV5-1 and TRBJ2-3; a possible D gene is TRBD2 (6 bases). Germline CDR1 and CDR2: SGHRS and YFSETQ. The CDR3 runs to 21 residues. V was shortened by 1 base and J by 0 bases, with 27 bases between the two germline ends. The CDR3 sequence: CASSLKLSGLSARRSTDTQYF. The CDR3 coding sequence is TGCGCCAGCAGCTTGAAACTTAGCGGCCTAAGCGCCCGGCGCAGCACAGATACGCAGTATTTT.

CDR3 nucleotides: TGTGCCAGCAGCCTAACGGGCCATGAGCAGTTCTTC. Protein sequence: CASSLTGHEQFF. This rearrangement joins TRBV7-2 to TRBJ2-1; D unclear. The CDR3 runs 12 residues. Germline V CDR1 and CDR2: SGHTA, FQGNSA. Trimming shortened V by 5 bases and J by 8 bases, and 10 bases separated the two germline ends.

V is TRBV5-6 and J is TRBJ2-3; D not resolved. Per the germline V gene, CDR1 is SGHDT and CDR2 is YYEEEE. Deletions cut 4 bases from V and 8 bases from J, with 14 bases between. The CDR3 is 13 amino acids. The CDR3 loop is CASSVLTLGTQYF. CDR3 sequence (DNA): TGTGCCAGCAGCGTGCTCACTCTCGGTACGCAGTATTTT.

This clonotype occurred a few times. The chain carries TRBV4-3 and TRBJ2-3; 12 positions agree with TRBD2. V lost 6 bases and J lost 5; bases outside the gene matches: 21. CDR3 length: 20 residues. Germline loops: CDR1 LGHNA, CDR2 YSLEER. CDR3 sequence reads: CASRPSTGTSGPLGRDTQYF. Here the CDR3 DNA reads TGCGCCAGCAGGCCAAGCACCGGGACTAGCGGGCCCTTGGGCAGAGATACGCAGTATTTT.

The chain employs TRBV7-2 and TRBJ2-3; TRBD2 aligns across 11 bases. Germline V gene lookup returns CDR1 SGHTA and CDR2 FQGNSA. The J segment lost 4 bases and the V segment lost 5 bases, leaving 8 bases of the junction unmatched. The length of the CDR3 is 16 residues. CDR3 nucleotide sequence: TGTGCCAGCAGCGGGAATAGCGGGAGGGAGGCAGATACGCAGTATTTT. It is translated as CASSGNSGREADTQYF.

V gene TRBV11-2 combines with J gene TRBJ2-7; TRBD2 agrees at 8 bases. The CDR3 covers 14 residues. J lost 4 bases, V lost 5 bases, and 7 bases had no gene match. CDR1 is SGHAT, CDR2 FQNNGV, per germline. CDR3 protein: CASSRVGLGYEQYF. The CDR3 DNA follows: TGTGCCAGCAGCCGGGTGGGACTAGGGTACGAGCAGTACTTC.

This rearrangement joins TRBV9 to TRBJ1-6, with D perhaps matching TRBD1 (5 bases). V was pared by 0 bases and J by 7 bases, with 14 bases between. The CDR3 extends over 16 amino acids. The germline CDR1 and CDR2 sequences are SGDLS and YYNGEE. The DNA for the CDR3 is TGTGCCAGCAGCGTAGACGGGGCAGGGATCAATTCACCCCTCCACTTT. Translation: CASSVDGAGINSPLHF.

This chain joins TRBV3-1 and TRBJ2-7, with TRBD2 matching 13 bases. Germline values: CDR1 LGHDT, CDR2 YNNKEL (reference sequence). Germline trimming cut 8 bases from V and 12 bases from J; bases unmatched to any gene: 10. The CDR3 has 13 amino acids. CDR3 nucleotides: TGTGCCAGCTCACCCGGACTAGCGGGAGTAGGGTACTTC. Amino acids: CASSPGLAGVGYF.

This clonotype was observed a handful of times. V usage is TRBV28 and J usage is TRBJ2-7; 8 bases line up with TRBD1. V dropped 3 bases and J dropped 3; count of bases not matched to a gene: 4. Germline assignment: CDR1 MDHEN and CDR2 SYDVKM. The CDR3 is made up of 14 amino acids. CDR3: CASSFSRGLYEQYF. The CDR3 coding sequence is TGTGCCAGCAGTTTCAGCAGGGGGCTCTACGAGCAGTACTTC.

The chain links TRBV7-2 to TRBJ2-7; possible D gene TRBD1, 5 bases. Germline V gene data show CDR1 as SGHTA and CDR2 as FQGNSA. V lost 0 bases and J 4 bases, leaving 13 bases between the germline ends. The CDR3 sequence is 15 residues long. The CDR3 region has the DNA TGTGCCAGCAGCTTAGCCTCAGGGCTCATATACGAGCAGTACTTC. Its translation: CASSLASGLIYEQYF.

CDR3 nucleotides: TGTGCCAGCTCACCCGGTGCGGGGCAAGGTTCGGAGCAGTACTTC. Amino acid sequence: CASSPGAGQGSEQYF. The rearrangement links TRBV18 to TRBJ2-7; TRBD2 might be the D (6 bases). The CDR3 covers 15 residues. V dropped 3 bases and J dropped 7 bases, with 19 bases sitting between them. Germline-derived CDR1 and CDR2 are KGHSH and LQKENI.

The CDR3 sequence: CASSLVASGAPQYF. The CDR3 coding sequence is TGTGCCAGCAGCTTAGTTGCTAGCGGGGCCCCTCAGTATTTT. The chain is built from TRBV7-2 and TRBJ2-3; TRBD2 matches 9 bases. Germline V lookup: CDR1 SGHTA, CDR2 FQGNSA. The CDR3 covers 14 residues. V shed 1 base and J 12 bases; nucleotides not matched to a gene: 8.

The V and J genes are TRBV7-9 and TRBJ1-4; 8 bases fit TRBD1. Looked up from germline, CDR1 is SEHNR and CDR2 is FQNEAQ (reference sequence). The CDR3 extends over 16 amino acids. V trimming: 6 bases; J trimming: 7 bases; junction bases outside the gene matches: 13. The DNA for the CDR3 is TGTGCCAGCAGGTCAATCTCAGGGGGCGCGAGTGAAAAACTGTTTTTT. The encoded protein is CASRSISGGASEKLFF.

The sample holds a few counts of this clonotype. The CDR3 here is CASLLTASGRGEQYF. The CDR3, as DNA: TGTGCCAGCCTCCTCACCGCTAGCGGGAGGGGTGAGCAGTACTTC. This chain uses TRBV7-2 with TRBJ2-7; 12 bases line up with TRBD2. This CDR3 has 15 residues. With V trimmed by 8 bases and J by 7 bases, 12 bases remained unmatched. Germline V CDR1 and CDR2: SGHTA, FQGNSA.

This clonotype was counted a few times. The gene calls are TRBV5-1 and TRBJ2-7; 7 nucleotides match TRBD1. Trimming removed 4 bases from V and 1 base from J; junction bases left unmatched: 8. The CDR3 is 15 residues long. Germline CDR1 is SGHRS and CDR2 is YFSETQ. CDR3 sequence (DNA): TGCGCCAGCAGCGCCAACCGGGACAGATCCTACGAGCAGTACTTC. Its protein is CASSANRDRSYEQYF.

This rearrangement joins TRBV5-1 to TRBJ2-2; D remains ambiguous. The CDR3 sequence is 13 residues long. Germline V gene lookup returns CDR1 SGHRS and CDR2 YFSETQ. The V and J ends lost 2 bases and 7 bases respectively, with 9 bases between them. The CDR3 is CASSFQPNGELFF. The CDR3 DNA is TGCGCCAGCAGCTTCCAGCCGAACGGGGAGCTGTTTTTT.

The chain uses TRBV3-1 and TRBJ2-1; tentatively, D is TRBD2 (6 bases). CDR1 and CDR2 (germline): LGHDT, YNNKEL (reference sequence). The germline V and J ends were trimmed by 5 bases and 4 bases, with 21 bases remaining between them. CDR3 length: 17 amino acids. The CDR3 bases are TGTGCCAGCAGCACCCAGAGGAGGCTAGCGAGTTACAATGAGCAGTTCTTC. It codes for CASSTQRRLASYNEQFF.